This TCR beta chain is drawn from a study of blood T cell repertoires in COVID-19. About the study: Some COVID-19 samples were acute and others convalescent; all came from the United States, Italy and Spain. T cells, B-cell-depleted T cells, or PBMCs supplied cDNA or gDNA.

The CDR3 loop spans 16 amino acids. The germline V gene encodes CDR1 SGHVS and CDR2 FQNEAQ. V was clipped by 4 bases and J by 10 bases; unmatched bases: 9. Here immunoSEQ multiplex PCR was the method, and the copy in TCRdb shows in-frame clones only, minus some. The table shows approximately 36,000 clones, with over 80% occurring only once. The rearrangement joins TRBV7-8 to TRBJ1-6, with 11 bases that match TRBD1. The sample consisted of peripheral blood. The sequence was collected from a man aged 50-59 years with active COVID-19. CDR3 protein: CASSSPDRGQGSPLHF. The CDR3 DNA reads TGTGCCAGCAGCTCTCCGGACAGGGGGCAGGGATCACCCCTCCACTTT.